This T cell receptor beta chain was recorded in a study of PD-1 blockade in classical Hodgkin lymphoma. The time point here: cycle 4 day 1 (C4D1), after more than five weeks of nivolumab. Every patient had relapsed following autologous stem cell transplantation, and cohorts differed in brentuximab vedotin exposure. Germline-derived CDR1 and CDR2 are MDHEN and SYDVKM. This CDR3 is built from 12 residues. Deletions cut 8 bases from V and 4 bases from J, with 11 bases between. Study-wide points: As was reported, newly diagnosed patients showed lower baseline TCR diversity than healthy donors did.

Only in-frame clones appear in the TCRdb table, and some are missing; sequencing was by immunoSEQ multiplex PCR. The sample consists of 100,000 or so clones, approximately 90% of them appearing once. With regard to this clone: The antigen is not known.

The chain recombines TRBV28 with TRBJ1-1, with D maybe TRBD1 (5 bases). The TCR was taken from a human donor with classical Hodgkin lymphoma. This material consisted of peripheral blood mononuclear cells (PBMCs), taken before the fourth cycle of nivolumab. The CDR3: CASVGGVTEAFF. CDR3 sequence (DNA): TGTGCCAGCGTGGGGGGGGTCACTGAAGCTTTCTTT.